What follows are 2 T cell receptor beta chains derived from one specimen sequenced in a study of persistence of HIV-infected CD4 T cells. What these receptors recognize is not known. Sequencing used immunoSEQ version 4 in survey mode. TCRdb's copy holds only in-frame clones and misses some; the assay was immunoSEQ multiplex PCR. This sample has just under 20,000 clones, with 75% to 85% found just once. Cells were stimulated with CMV-infected fibroblast lysates at 10 ug/mL. Responding CD4+ T cells were sorted by upregulation of both CD40 ligand and CD69. This material consisted of CD4+ T cells sorted from PBMCs after roughly 18-hour stimulation, taken from a patient who received antiretroviral therapy. These TCRs come from an adult man with HIV who was CMV-seropositive.

The chain is built from TRBV29-1 and TRBJ1-3; a weak D match, TRBD1 (5 bases). The CDR3 spans 17 residues. Germline V gene data show CDR1 as SQVTM and CDR2 as ANQGSEA. V was shortened by 7 bases and J by 0 bases, with 22 bases between the two germline ends. Here the CDR3 reads CSAGDPLSIGSGNTIYF. The CDR3 region has the DNA TGCAGCGCCGGGGACCCACTTTCAATTGGCTCTGGAAACACCATATATTTT.

This clone has just a few counts. The chain carries TRBV10-3 and TRBJ1-1, with D uncertain. The CDR3 loop spans 14 amino acids. The germline V gene has CDR1 ENHRY and CDR2 SYGVKD. Between the trimmed V and J ends, which lost 9 bases and 0 bases, there was a span of 14 bases. CDR3 DNA sequence: TGTGCCATTAGTCCTCGTGTCATGAACACTGAAGCTTTCTTT. It codes for CAISPRVMNTEAFF.